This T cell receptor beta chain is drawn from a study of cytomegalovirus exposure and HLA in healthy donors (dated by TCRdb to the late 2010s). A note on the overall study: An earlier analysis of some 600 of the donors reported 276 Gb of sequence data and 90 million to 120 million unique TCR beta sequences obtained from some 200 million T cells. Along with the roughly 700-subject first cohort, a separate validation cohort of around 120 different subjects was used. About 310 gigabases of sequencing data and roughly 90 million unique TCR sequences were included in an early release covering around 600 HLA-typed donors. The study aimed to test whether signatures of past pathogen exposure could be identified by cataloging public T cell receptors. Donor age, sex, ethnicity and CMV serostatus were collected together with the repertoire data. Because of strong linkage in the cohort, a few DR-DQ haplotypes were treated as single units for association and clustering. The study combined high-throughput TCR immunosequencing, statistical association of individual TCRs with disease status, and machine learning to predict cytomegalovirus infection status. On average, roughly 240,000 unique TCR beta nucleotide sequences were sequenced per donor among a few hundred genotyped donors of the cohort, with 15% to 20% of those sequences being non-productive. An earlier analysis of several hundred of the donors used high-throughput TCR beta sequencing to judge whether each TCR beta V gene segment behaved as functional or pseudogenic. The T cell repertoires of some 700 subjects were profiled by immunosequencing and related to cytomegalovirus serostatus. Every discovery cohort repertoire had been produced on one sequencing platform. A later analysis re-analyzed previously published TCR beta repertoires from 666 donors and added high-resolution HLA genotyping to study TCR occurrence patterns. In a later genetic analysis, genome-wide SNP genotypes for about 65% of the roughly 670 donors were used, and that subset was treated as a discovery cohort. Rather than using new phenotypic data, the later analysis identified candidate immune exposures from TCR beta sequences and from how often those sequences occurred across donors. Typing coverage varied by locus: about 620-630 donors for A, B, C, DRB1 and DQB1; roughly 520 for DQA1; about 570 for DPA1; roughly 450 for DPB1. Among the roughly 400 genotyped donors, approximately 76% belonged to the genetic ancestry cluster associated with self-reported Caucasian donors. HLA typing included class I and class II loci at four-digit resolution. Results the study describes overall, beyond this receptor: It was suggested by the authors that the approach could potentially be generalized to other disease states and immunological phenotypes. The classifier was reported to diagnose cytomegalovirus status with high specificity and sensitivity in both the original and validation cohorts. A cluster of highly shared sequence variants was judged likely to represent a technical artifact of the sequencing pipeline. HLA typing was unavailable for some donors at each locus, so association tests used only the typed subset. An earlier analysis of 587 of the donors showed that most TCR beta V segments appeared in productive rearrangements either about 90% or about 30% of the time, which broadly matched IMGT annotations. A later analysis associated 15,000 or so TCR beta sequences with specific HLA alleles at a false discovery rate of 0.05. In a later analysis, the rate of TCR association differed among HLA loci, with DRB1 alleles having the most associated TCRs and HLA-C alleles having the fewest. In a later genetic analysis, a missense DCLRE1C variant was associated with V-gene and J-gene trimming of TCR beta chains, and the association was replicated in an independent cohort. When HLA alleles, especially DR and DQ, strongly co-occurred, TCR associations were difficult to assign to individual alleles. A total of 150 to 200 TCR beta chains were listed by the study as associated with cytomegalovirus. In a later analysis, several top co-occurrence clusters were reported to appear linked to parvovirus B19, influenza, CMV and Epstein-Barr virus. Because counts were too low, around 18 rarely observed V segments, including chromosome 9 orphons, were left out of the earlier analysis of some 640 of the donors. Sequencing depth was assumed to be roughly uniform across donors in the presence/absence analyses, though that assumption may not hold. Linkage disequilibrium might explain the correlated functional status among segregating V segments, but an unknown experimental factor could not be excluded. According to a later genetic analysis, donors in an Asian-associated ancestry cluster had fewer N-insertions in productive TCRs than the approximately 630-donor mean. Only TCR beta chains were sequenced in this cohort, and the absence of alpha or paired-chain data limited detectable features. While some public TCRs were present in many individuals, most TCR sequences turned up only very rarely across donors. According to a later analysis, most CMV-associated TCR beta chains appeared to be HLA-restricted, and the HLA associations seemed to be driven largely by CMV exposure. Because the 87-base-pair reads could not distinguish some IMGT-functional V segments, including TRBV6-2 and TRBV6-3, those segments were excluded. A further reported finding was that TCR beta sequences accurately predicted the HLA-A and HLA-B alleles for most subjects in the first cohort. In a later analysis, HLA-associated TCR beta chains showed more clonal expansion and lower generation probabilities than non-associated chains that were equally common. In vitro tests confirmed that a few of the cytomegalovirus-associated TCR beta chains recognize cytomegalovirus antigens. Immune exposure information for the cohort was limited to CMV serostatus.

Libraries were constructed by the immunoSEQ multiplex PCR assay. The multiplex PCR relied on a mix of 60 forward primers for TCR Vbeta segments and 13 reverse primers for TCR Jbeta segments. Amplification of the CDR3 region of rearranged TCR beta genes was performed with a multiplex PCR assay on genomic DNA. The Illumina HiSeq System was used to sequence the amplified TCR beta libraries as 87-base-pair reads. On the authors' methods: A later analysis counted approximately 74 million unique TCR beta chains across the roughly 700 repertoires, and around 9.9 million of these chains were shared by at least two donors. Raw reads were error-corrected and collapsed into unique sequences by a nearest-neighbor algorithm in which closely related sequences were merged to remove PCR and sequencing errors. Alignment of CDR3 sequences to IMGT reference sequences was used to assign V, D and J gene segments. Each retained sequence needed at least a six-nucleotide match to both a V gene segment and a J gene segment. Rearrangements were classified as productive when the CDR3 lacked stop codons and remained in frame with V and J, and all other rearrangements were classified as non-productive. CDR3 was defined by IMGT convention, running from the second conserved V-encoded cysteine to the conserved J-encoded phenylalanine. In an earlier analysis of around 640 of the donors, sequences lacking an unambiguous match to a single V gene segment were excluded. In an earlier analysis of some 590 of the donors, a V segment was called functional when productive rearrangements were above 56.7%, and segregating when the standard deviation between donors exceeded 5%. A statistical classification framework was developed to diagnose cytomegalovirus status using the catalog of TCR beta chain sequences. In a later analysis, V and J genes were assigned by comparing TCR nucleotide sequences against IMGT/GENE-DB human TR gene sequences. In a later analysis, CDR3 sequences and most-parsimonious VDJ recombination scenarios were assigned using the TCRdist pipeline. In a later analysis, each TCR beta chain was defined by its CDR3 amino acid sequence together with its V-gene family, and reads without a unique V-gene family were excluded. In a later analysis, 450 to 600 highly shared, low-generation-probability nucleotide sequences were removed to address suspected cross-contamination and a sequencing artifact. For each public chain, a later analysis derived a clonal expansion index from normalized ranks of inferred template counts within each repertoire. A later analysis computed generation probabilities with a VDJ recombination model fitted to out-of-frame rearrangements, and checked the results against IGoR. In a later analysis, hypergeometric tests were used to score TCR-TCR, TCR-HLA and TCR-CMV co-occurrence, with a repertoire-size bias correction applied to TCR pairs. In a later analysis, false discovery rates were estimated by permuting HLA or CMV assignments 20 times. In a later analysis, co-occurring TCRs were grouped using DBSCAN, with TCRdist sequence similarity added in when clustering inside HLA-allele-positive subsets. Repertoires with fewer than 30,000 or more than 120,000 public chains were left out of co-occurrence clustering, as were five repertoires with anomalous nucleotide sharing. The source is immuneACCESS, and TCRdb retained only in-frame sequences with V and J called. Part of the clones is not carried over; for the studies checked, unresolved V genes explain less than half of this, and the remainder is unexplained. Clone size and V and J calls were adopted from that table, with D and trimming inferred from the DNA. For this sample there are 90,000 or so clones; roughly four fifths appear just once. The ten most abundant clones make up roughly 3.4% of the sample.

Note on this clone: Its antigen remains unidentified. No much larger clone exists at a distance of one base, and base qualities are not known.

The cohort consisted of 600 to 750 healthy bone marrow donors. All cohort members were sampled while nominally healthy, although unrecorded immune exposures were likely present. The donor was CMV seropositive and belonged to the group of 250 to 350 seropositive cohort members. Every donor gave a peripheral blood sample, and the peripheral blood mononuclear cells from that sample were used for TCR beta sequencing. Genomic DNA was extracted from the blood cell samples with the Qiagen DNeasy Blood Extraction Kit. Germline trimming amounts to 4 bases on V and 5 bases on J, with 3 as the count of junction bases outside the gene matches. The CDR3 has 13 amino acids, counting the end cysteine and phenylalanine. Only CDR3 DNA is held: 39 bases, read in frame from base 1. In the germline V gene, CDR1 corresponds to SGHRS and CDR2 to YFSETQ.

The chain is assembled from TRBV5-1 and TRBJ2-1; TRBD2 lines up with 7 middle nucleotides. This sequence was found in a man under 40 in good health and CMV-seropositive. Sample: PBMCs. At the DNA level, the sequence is TGCGCCAGCAGCACCGGGACTAACAATGAGCAGTTCTTC. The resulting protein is CASSTGTNNEQFF.